The 17 T cell receptor beta chains reported below all come from one sample, sequenced in a study of cytomegalovirus exposure and HLA in healthy donors. The PCR employed 60 Vbeta primers together with 13 Jbeta primers. Sequencing used immunoSEQ multiplex PCR; TCRdb keeps in-frame clones, though not all of them. The sample has about 200,000 clones, more than 75% seen once. The source material was PBMCs. The receptors shown here come from a woman aged 40 to 50 in good health and CMV-seronegative.

This chain joins TRBV11-2 and TRBJ2-3; D unclear. Germline values: CDR1 SGHAT, CDR2 FQNNGV. Between the trimmed V and J ends, which lost 3 bases and 4 bases, there was a span of 11 bases. This CDR3 has 14 amino acids. This CDR3 is CASSLGPLSDTQYF. Here the CDR3 DNA reads TGTGCCAGCAGCTTGGGCCCGCTATCAGATACGCAGTATTTT.

The rearrangement joins TRBV2 to TRBJ2-1; 10 bases match TRBD2. This CDR3 has 18 residues. Germline assignment: CDR1 SNHLY and CDR2 FYNNEI. V lost 2 bases to trimming and J lost 0 bases; unmatched junction nucleotides: 7. CDR3 coding DNA: TGTGCCAGCAGTGAAAGGGGGCTAGCGGGAGTCTCCTACAATGAGCAGTTCTTC. Its protein is CASSERGLAGVSYNEQFF.

V and J are TRBV19 and TRBJ1-5; D gene ambiguous. The V gene's germline CDR1 is LNHDA and CDR2 SQIVND (reference sequence). V dropped 5 bases and J dropped 4 bases, with 9 bases sitting between them. This CDR3 comprises 13 residues. The CDR3 here is CASSGQKNQPQHF. The CDR3 DNA is TGTGCCAGTAGTGGGCAGAAAAATCAGCCCCAGCATTTT.

The V gene is TRBV7-2, the J gene TRBJ1-3, with no clear D. The length of the CDR3 is 16 residues. Germline V lookup: CDR1 SGHTA, CDR2 FQGNSA. Trimming removed 5 bases from V and 2 bases from J, with 16 bases in between. In nucleotides, the CDR3 is TGTGCCAGCAGCCAGCGGGAGGTTGGGGCTGGAAACACCATATATTTT. Translation gives CASSQREVGAGNTIYF.

This sequence joins TRBV7-6 and TRBJ2-5; 9 bases are a match to TRBD2. The CDR3 extends over 14 amino acids. With V trimmed by 5 bases and J by 3 bases, 4 bases remained unmatched. Germline V CDR1 and CDR2: SGHVS, FNYEAQ. The CDR3 coding sequence is TGTGCCAGCAGCCCTAGCGGGATGGAAGAGACCCAGTACTTC. Protein product: CASSPSGMEETQYF.

This clone occurred once. V is TRBV5-1 and J is TRBJ1-3; D is unresolved. The length of the CDR3 is 16 residues. The ends were cut back, 2 bases at V and 0 bases at J, with 12 bases in the middle. The V gene's germline CDR1 is SGHRS and CDR2 YFSETQ. Here the CDR3 reads CASSFSNLRSGNTIYF. The DNA for the CDR3 is TGCGCCAGCAGCTTCTCGAACCTACGCTCTGGAAACACCATATATTTT.

The J gene is TRBJ2-1, the V gene TRBV7-2, with 9 bases aligning to TRBD2. J lost 9 bases, V lost 1 base, and 10 bases had no gene match. Looked up from germline, CDR1 is SGHTA and CDR2 is FQGNSA. This CDR3 has 16 amino acids. The CDR3 sequence is CASSLGGGRDGGEQFF. The CDR3 coding sequence is TGTGCCAGCAGCTTAGGTGGCGGGAGGGACGGGGGTGAGCAGTTCTTC.

The gene calls are TRBV7-9 and TRBJ1-5, with a tentative D call TRBD1 (5 bases). The CDR3 contains 14 residues. CDR1 is SEHNR, CDR2 FQNEAQ, per germline (reference sequence). Trimming left V 5 bases short and J 5 bases short, with 13 bases between. The CDR3 DNA follows: TGTGCCAGCAGCGCGGACACATTCTATCAGCCCCAGCATTTT. Translating it yields CASSADTFYQPQHF.

The CDR3 DNA reads as TGTGCCAGCAGTGAATTTGGGACAGGACTCTCTGGAAACACCATATATTTT. This encodes CASSEFGTGLSGNTIYF. V gene TRBV25-1 combines with J gene TRBJ1-3; 8 nucleotides match TRBD1. V gave up 1 base and J gave up 0 bases; unmatched junction bases: 5. This CDR3 is 17 amino acids long. Germline CDR1 is MGHDK and CDR2 is SYGVNS.

The V gene is TRBV2, the J gene TRBJ2-1; TRBD2 is a possible D gene (6 bases). V was cut by 6 bases and J by 7 bases, with 19 bases left in between. Germline V CDR1 and CDR2: SNHLY, FYNNEI. The CDR3 has 15 amino acids. In DNA form, the CDR3 reads TGTGCCAGCAGAGGTGCGGGGACGCGCGTAAATGAGCAGTTCTTC. As protein: CASRGAGTRVNEQFF.

This clone appeared once. The chain employs TRBV5-4 and TRBJ1-2; possibly TRBD1 for D (5 bases). Germline V gene lookup returns CDR1 SGHNT and CDR2 YYREEE (reference sequence). The germline V and J ends were trimmed by 1 base and 8 bases, with 12 bases remaining between them. The CDR3 consists of 13 residues. CDR3 residues: CASSLPQGRGYTF. As DNA, the CDR3 is TGTGCCAGCAGCTTGCCCCAGGGTAGAGGCTACACCTTC.

V gene TRBV6-6 combines with J gene TRBJ1-2; TRBD1 matches at 10 bases. CDR3 length equals 14 residues. Unmatched junction bases numbered 4, after V lost 6 bases and J lost 3 bases. Germline CDR1 is MNHNY and CDR2 is SVGAGI (reference sequence). CDR3 amino acids: CASSSGTGDYGYTF. For the CDR3, the DNA is TGTGCCAGCAGCTCGGGGACAGGGGACTATGGCTACACCTTC.

The chain combines TRBV11-3 with TRBJ2-7; 14 bases line up with TRBD2. The CDR3 is 14 amino acids. Per the germline V gene, CDR1 is SGHNT and CDR2 is YENEEA. Trimming at V came to 5 bases and at J to 6 bases, leaving 3 bases not matched to a gene. CDR3: CASSKGLAGGEQYF. The CDR3 DNA is TGTGCCAGCAGCAAAGGACTAGCGGGAGGCGAGCAGTACTTC.

This sequence joins TRBV11-2 and TRBJ2-1; D may be TRBD2 (6 bases). The V and J ends lost 7 bases and 3 bases respectively, with 13 bases between them. CDR1 is SGHAT and CDR2 is FQNNGV in the germline V gene. The CDR3 has 14 amino acids. In nucleotides, the CDR3 is TGTGCCAGCACCCTACCGGGAGTCTACAATGAGCAGTTCTTC. Protein: CASTLPGVYNEQFF.

V and J are TRBV20-1 and TRBJ2-7, with D tentatively TRBD2 (5 bases). The CDR3 is made up of 11 amino acids. V shed 6 bases and J shed 6 bases, with 12 bases lying between them. Germline CDR1 and CDR2: DFQATT and SNEGSKA (reference sequence). CDR3 nucleotide sequence: TGCAGTGCCGCTCCCGGGGTCGAGCAGTACTTC. It translates to CSAAPGVEQYF.

The genes are TRBV27 and TRBJ2-7; 11 nucleotides agree with TRBD1. The CDR3 covers 15 residues. Trimming cost V 6 bases and J 4 bases; bases outside gene matches: 8. The germline gives CDR1 MNHEY, CDR2 SMNVEV (reference sequence). CDR3 region: CASSWSGQGGYEQYF. The CDR3 nucleotides read TGTGCCAGCAGCTGGTCGGGACAGGGGGGTTACGAGCAGTACTTC.

Here the CDR3 reads CASSEGLLRDSPLHF. CDR3 coding DNA: TGTGCCAGCAGTGAGGGACTCTTGCGGGATTCACCCCTCCACTTT. The chain has TRBV6-4 and TRBJ1-6; D perhaps matches TRBD1 (5 bases). V lost 3 bases to trimming and J lost 8 bases, with 14 bases between them. CDR1 and CDR2 (germline): MRHNA, SNTAGT. The CDR3 spans 15 residues.